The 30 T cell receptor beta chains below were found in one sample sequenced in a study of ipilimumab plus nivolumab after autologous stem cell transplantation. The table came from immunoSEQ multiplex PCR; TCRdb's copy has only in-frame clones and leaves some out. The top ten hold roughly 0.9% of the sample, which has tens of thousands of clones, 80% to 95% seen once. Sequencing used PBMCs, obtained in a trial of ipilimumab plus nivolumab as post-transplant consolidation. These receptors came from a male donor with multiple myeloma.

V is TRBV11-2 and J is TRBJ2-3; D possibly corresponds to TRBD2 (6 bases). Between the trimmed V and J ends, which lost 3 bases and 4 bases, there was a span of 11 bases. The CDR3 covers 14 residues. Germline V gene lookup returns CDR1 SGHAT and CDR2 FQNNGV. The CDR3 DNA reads TGTGCCAGCAGCTTGGAGGGGCCGGCAGATACGCAGTATTTT. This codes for CASSLEGPADTQYF.

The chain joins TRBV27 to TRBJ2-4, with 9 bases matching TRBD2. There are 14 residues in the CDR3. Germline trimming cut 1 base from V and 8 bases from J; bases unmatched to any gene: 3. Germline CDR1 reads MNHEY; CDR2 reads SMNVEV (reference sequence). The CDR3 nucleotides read TGTGCCAGCAGTTTATATAGCGGGGGCGACATTCAGTACTTC. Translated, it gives CASSLYSGGDIQYF.

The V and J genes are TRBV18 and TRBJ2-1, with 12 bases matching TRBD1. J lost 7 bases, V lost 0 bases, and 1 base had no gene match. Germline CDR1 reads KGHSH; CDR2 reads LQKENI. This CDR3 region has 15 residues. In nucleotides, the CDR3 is TGTGCCAGCTCACCACCGGGACAGGGGGCGAATGAGCAGTTCTTC. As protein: CASSPPGQGANEQFF.

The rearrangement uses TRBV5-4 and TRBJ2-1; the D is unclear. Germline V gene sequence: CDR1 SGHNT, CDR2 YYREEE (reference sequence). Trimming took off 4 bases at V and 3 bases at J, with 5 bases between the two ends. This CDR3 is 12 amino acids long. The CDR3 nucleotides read TGTGCCAGCAGCGATGGCTACAATGAGCAGTTCTTC. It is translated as CASSDGYNEQFF.

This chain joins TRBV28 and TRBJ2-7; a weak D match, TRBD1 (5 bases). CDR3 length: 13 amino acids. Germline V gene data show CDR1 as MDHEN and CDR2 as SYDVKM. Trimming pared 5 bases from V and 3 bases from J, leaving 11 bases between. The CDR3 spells CASSQQGNYEQYF. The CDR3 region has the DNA TGTGCCAGCAGTCAGCAGGGTAACTACGAGCAGTACTTC.

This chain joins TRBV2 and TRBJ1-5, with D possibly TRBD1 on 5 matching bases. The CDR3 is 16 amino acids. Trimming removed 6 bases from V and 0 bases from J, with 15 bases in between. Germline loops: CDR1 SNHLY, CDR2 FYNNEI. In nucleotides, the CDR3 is TGTGCCAGCAGCCGACCAGACGGGGGTAGCAATCAGCCCCAGCATTTT. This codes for CASSRPDGGSNQPQHF. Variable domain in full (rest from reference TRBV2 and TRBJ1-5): EPEVTQTPSHQVTQMGQEVILRCVPISNHLYFYWYRQILGQKVEFLVSFYNNEISEKSEIFDDQFSVERPDGSNFTLKIRSTKLEDSAMYFCASSRPDGGSNQPQHFGDGTRLSIL.

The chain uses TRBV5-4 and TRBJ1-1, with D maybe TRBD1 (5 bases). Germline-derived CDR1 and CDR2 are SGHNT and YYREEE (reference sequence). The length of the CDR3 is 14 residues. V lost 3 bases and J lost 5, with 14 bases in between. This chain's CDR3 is CASSWPGGVTEAFF. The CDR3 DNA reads TGTGCCAGCAGCTGGCCGGGGGGGGTTACTGAAGCTTTCTTT.

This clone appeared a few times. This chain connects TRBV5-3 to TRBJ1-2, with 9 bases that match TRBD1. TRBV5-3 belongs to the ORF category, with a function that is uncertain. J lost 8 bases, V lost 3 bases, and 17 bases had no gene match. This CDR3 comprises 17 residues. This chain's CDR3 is CARSCRDRDDGSSGYTF. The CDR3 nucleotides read TGTGCCAGAAGCTGCCGGGACAGGGACGACGGCTCGTCAGGCTACACCTTC.

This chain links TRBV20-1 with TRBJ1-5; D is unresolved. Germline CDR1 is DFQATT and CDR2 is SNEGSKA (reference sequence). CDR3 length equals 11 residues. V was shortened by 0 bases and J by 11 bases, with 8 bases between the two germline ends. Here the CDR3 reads CSARDSYTQHF. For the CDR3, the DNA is TGCAGTGCTAGAGATTCGTATACCCAGCATTTT.

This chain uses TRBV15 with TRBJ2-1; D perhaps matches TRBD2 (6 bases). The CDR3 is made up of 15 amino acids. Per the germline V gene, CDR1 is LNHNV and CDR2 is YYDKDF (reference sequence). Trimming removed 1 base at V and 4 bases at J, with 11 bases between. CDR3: CATSRGGTSYNEQFF. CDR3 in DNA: TGTGCCACCAGCAGAGGGGGGACTTCTTACAATGAGCAGTTCTTC. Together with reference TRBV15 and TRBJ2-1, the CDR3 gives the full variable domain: DAMVIQNPRYQVTQFGKPVTLSCSQTLNHNVMYWYQQKSSQAPKLLFHYYDKDFNNEADTPDNFQSRRPNTSFCFLDIRSPGLGDTAMYLCATSRGGTSYNEQFFGPGTRLTVL.

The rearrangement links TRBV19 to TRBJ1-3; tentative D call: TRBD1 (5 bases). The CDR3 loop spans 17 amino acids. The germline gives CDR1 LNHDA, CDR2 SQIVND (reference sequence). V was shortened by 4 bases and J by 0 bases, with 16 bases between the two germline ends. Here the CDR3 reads CASSTLPGSDSGNTIYF. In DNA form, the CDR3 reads TGTGCCAGTAGTACCCTTCCAGGGAGCGACTCTGGAAACACCATATATTTT.

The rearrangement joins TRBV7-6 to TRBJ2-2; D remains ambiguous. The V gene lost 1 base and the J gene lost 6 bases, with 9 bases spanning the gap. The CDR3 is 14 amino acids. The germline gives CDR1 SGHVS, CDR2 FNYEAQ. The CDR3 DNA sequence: TGTGCCAGCAGCTTAGGTGTTTGGCCCGGGGAGCTGTTTTTT. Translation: CASSLGVWPGELFF.

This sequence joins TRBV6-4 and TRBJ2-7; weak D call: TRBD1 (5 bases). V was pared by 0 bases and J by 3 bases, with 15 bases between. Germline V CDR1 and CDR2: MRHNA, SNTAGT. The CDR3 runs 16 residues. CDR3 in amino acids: CASSDSLAGIIYEQYF. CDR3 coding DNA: TGTGCCAGCAGTGACTCGCTGGCAGGGATAATCTACGAGCAGTACTTC.

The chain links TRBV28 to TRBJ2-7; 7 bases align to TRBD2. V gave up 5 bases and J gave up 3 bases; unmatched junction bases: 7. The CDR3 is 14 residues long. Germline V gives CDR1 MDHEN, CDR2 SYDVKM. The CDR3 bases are TGTGCCAGCAGTGAACTAGCGCGGCACTACGAGCAGTACTTC. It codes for CASSELARHYEQYF.

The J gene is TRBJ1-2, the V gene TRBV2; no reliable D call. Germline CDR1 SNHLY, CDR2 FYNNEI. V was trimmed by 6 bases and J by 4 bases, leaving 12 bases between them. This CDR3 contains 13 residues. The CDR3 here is CASRARTGYGYTF. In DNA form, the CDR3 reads TGTGCCAGCAGAGCCCGGACGGGCTATGGCTACACCTTC.

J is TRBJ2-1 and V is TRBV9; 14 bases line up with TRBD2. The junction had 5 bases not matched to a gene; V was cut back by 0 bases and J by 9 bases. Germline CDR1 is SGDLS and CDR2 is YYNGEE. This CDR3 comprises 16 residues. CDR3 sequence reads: CASSVAGLAGVVEQFF. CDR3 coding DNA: TGTGCCAGCAGCGTAGCGGGACTAGCGGGAGTTGTTGAGCAGTTCTTC.

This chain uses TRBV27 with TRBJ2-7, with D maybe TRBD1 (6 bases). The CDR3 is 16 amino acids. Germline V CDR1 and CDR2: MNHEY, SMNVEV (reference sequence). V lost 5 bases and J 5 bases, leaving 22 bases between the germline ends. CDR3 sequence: CASSPTLGRGNNEQYF. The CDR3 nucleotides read TGTGCCAGCAGTCCTACCCTGGGCAGGGGAAATAACGAGCAGTACTTC.

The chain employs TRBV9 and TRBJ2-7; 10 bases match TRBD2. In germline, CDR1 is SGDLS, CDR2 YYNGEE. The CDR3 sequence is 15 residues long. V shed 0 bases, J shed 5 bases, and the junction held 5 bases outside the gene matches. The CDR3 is CASSVVASGSHEQYF. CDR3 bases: TGTGCCAGCAGCGTAGTGGCTAGCGGGAGCCACGAGCAGTACTTC.

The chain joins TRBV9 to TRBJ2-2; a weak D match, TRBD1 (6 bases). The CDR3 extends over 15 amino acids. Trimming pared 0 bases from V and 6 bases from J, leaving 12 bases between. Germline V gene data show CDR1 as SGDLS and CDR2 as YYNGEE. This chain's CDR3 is CASSVAHKGAGELFF. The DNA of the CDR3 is TGTGCCAGCAGCGTAGCTCACAAGGGGGCCGGGGAGCTGTTTTTT.

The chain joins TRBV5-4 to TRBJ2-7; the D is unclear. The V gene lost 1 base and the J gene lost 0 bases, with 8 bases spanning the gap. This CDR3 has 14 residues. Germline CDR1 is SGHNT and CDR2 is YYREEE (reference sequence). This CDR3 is CASSLLQLSYEQYF. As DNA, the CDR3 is TGTGCCAGCAGCTTGTTACAGCTCTCCTACGAGCAGTACTTC.

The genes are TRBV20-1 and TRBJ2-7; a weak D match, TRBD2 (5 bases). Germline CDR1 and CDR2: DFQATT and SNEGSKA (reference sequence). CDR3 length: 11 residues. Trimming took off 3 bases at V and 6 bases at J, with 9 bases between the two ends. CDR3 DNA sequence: TGCAGTGCTAGGAGAGGGCTCGAGCAGTACTTC. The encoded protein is CSARRGLEQYF.

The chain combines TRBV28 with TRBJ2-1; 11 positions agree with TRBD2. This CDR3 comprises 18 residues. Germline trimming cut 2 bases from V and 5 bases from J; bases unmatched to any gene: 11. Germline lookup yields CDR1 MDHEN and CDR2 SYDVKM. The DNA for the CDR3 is TGTGCCAGCAGTTTACCCCGCTATAGCGGGGGGGCCCACAATGAGCAGTTCTTC. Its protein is CASSLPRYSGGAHNEQFF.

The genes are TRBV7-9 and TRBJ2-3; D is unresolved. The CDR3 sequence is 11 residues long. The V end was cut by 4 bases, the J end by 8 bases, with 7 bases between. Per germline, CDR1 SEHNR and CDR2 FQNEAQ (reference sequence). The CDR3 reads CASSSWTTQYF. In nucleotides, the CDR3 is TGTGCCAGCAGCTCCTGGACTACGCAGTATTTT.

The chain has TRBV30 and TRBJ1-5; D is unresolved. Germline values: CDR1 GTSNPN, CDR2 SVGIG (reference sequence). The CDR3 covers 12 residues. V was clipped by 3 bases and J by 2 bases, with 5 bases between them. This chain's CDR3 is CAWSMGNQPQHF. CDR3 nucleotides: TGTGCCTGGAGCATGGGCAATCAGCCCCAGCATTTT.

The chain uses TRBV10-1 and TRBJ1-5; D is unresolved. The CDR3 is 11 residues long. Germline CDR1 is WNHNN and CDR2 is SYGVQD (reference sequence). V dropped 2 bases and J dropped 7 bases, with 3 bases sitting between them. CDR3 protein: CASSERQPQHF. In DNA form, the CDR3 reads TGCGCCAGCAGTGAGCGACAGCCCCAGCATTTT.

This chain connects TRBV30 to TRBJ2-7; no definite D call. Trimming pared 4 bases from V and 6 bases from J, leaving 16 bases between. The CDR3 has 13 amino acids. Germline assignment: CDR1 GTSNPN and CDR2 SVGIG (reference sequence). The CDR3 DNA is TGTGCCTGGAATACGGACCCGCGGCGCGAGCAGTACTTC. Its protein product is CAWNTDPRREQYF. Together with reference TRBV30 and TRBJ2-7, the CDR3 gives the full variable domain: SQTIHQWPATLVQPVGSPLSLECTVEGTSNPNLYWYRQAAGRGLQLLFYSVGIGQISSEVPQNLSASRPQDRQFILSSKKLLLSDSGFYLCAWNTDPRREQYFGPGTRLTVT.

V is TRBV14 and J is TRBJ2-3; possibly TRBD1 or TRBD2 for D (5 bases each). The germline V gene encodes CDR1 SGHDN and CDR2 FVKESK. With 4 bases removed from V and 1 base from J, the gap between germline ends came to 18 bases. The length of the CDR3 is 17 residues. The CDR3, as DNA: TGTGCCAGCAGCCCCCAAGCTGGACTGGGGGGCACAGATACGCAGTATTTT. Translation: CASSPQAGLGGTDTQYF.

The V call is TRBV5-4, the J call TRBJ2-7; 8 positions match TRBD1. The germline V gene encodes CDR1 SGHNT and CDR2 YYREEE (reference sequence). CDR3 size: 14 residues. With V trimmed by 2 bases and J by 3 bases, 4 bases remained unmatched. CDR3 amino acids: CASSLTGTGYEQYF. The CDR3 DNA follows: TGTGCCAGCAGCTTAACCGGGACAGGCTACGAGCAGTACTTC.

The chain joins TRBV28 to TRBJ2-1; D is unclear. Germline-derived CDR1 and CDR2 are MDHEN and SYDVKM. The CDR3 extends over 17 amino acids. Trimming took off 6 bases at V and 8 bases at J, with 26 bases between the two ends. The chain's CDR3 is CASSLSPTSSPLHEQFF. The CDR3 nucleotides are TGTGCCAGCAGCCTCTCCCCAACCTCCTCCCCCCTTCATGAGCAGTTCTTC.

CDR3 DNA: TGTGCCAGCAGCGTAGGAGGGGATAGCTCCTACAATGAGCAGTTCTTC. Translated, it gives CASSVGGDSSYNEQFF. The chain is built from TRBV9 and TRBJ2-1; the D gene could be TRBD1 or TRBD2 (5 bases each). The CDR3 extends over 16 amino acids. Germline CDR1 is SGDLS and CDR2 is YYNGEE. The V gene lost 0 bases and the J gene lost 0 bases, with 10 bases spanning the gap.